This T cell receptor beta chain came from a study of blood T cell repertoires in COVID-19. About the research overall: There were acute and convalescent COVID-19 samples, and they came from the United States, Italy and Spain.

The protocol was immunoSEQ multiplex PCR, while the TCRdb copy is restricted to in-frame clones and leaves out a portion. The data show roughly 260,000 clones, 75% to 90% seen once. Symptom resolution, clearance, or two negative PCRs marked donors in Cohort 3 as recovered. Germline values: CDR1 SGHAT, CDR2 FQNNGV. Trimming removed 0 bases from V and 3 bases from J, with 8 bases in between. There are 15 residues in the CDR3. Source material: PBMCs or T cells enriched from blood (not recorded which). The TCR originated in a woman aged 50 to 65 who had recovered from COVID-19. This chain joins TRBV11-2 and TRBJ1-4, with D perhaps matching TRBD1 (6 bases). The CDR3 protein is CASSLEGAANEKLFF. As DNA, the CDR3 is TGTGCCAGCAGCTTAGAGGGGGCGGCTAATGAAAAACTGTTTTTT.